This passage covers 23 T cell receptor beta chains from one sample sequenced in a study of radiotherapy plus CTLA-4 blockade in lung cancer. Clones were sequenced by immunoSEQ multiplex PCR, and TCRdb holds only the in-frame ones, with some missing. This table holds roughly 92,000 clones, 70% to 90% found once. Sequenced material: peripheral blood, taken from a patient treated with radiotherapy plus ipilimumab. These receptors all come from a human donor with non-small cell lung cancer who had a partial response to radiotherapy plus ipilimumab.

This sequence joins TRBV2 and TRBJ1-5; D possibly corresponds to TRBD1 (6 bases). Germline lookup yields CDR1 SNHLY and CDR2 FYNNEI. The length of the CDR3 is 14 residues. V was clipped by 6 bases and J by 0 bases, with 9 bases between them. This CDR3 is CASRGQTSNQPQHF. DNA of the CDR3: TGTGCCAGCAGAGGACAGACTAGCAATCAGCCCCAGCATTTT.

Regarding this clone: Other DNA sequences of this sample code for an identical CDR3. The chain combines TRBV11-2 with TRBJ1-3, with a possible D match to TRBD1 (5 bases). Per the germline V gene, CDR1 is SGHAT and CDR2 is FQNNGV. With 1 base removed from V and 0 bases from J, the gap between germline ends came to 16 bases. The CDR3 spans 18 residues. The CDR3 reads CASSLAPQGTYSGNTIYF. CDR3 nucleotides: TGTGCCAGCAGCTTAGCCCCCCAGGGTACCTACTCTGGAAACACCATATATTTT.

This clone was observed once. The V gene is TRBV10-2, the J gene TRBJ2-5, with D perhaps matching TRBD1 (6 bases). V was clipped by 7 bases and J by 5 bases, with 11 bases between them. Germline CDR1 is WSHSY and CDR2 is SAAADI. The CDR3 runs to 12 residues. CDR3 sequence reads: CASNSQGETQYF. The DNA for the CDR3 is TGCGCCAGCAATTCCCAGGGGGAGACCCAGTACTTC.

The chain recombines TRBV28 with TRBJ2-1; D is perhaps TRBD2 (5 bases). V was pared by 6 bases and J by 9 bases, with 9 bases between. The CDR3 is made up of 11 amino acids. CDR1 is MDHEN and CDR2 is SYDVKM in the germline V gene. CDR3: CASSLEGEQFF. The CDR3 bases are TGTGCCAGCAGCCTAGAGGGTGAGCAGTTCTTC.

The chain has TRBV4-2 and TRBJ1-1, with D tentatively TRBD1 (5 bases). This CDR3 has 16 residues. V lost 0 bases, J lost 3 bases, and 14 bases lay in between. Germline lookup yields CDR1 LGHNA and CDR2 YNFKEQ. CDR3 region: CASSQEEFGGDTEAFF. CDR3 DNA: TGTGCCAGCAGCCAAGAGGAGTTTGGGGGGGACACTGAAGCTTTCTTT.

The CDR3 here is CASSQDDRGATYEQYF. CDR3 nucleotides: TGCGCCAGCAGCCAAGATGACCGGGGGGCCACCTACGAGCAGTACTTC. The rearrangement uses TRBV4-1 and TRBJ2-5; D is possibly TRBD2 (7 bases). The J call is uncertain, as TRBJ2-7 better fits the DNA end. Germline V gene data show CDR1 as MGHRA and CDR2 as YSYEKL. The length of the CDR3 is 16 residues.

V usage is TRBV6-5 and J usage is TRBJ1-1; D might be TRBD1 (5 bases). V dropped 6 bases and J dropped 1 base, with 15 bases sitting between them. The CDR3 contains 15 residues. Germline values: CDR1 MNHEY, CDR2 SVGAGI. CDR3 region: CASRPAGHSNTEAFF. The CDR3 coding sequence is TGTGCCAGCAGGCCCGCCGGACACTCGAACACTGAAGCTTTCTTT.

This chain links TRBV27 with TRBJ2-5, with 12 nucleotides matching TRBD2. V lost 7 bases to trimming and J lost 4 bases; unmatched junction nucleotides: 13. Germline CDR1 is MNHEY and CDR2 is SMNVEV (reference sequence). The CDR3 loop spans 17 amino acids. In nucleotides, the CDR3 is TGTGCCAGCACGCAACGACGCTCACTAGCGGGGGGAGAGACCCAGTACTTC. Residues: CASTQRRSLAGGETQYF.

There are a few counts of this clone. The sample contains more than one DNA sequence encoding this CDR3. This chain uses TRBV30 with TRBJ1-2; 7 bases are a match to TRBD1. Unmatched junction bases numbered 8, after V lost 5 bases and J lost 5 bases. The CDR3 is made up of 13 amino acids. Germline CDR1 GTSNPN, CDR2 SVGIG (reference sequence). The chain's CDR3 is CAWHRDRPYGYTF. CDR3 DNA: TGTGCCTGGCATCGGGACAGACCTTATGGCTACACCTTC.

The rearrangement joins TRBV30 to TRBJ1-2, with 7 bases identical to TRBD1. Trimming removed 6 bases from V and 5 bases from J; junction bases left unmatched: 9. Germline V gene lookup returns CDR1 GTSNPN and CDR2 SVGIG (reference sequence). The length of the CDR3 is 13 residues. CDR3 region: CACLQGSSYGYTF. The CDR3 coding sequence is TGTGCCTGTCTACAGGGGAGTTCGTATGGCTACACCTTC.

The gene calls are TRBV19 and TRBJ2-7; TRBD1 is a possible D gene (5 bases). This CDR3 contains 14 residues. Trimming stripped 1 base from V and 3 bases from J, with 10 bases between. Germline-derived CDR1 and CDR2 are LNHDA and SQIVND (reference sequence). The CDR3 loop reads CASSIAWTNYEQYF. DNA of the CDR3: TGTGCCAGTAGTATAGCTTGGACAAACTACGAGCAGTACTTC.

The V call is TRBV5-1, the J call TRBJ2-1; 9 bases line up with TRBD1. The V gene end was trimmed by 4 bases and the J gene end by 9 bases; junction bases not matched to a gene: 14. The germline V gene encodes CDR1 SGHRS and CDR2 YFSETQ. There are 16 residues in the CDR3. This chain's CDR3 is CASSLLNRGRMVEQFF. The CDR3 region has the DNA TGCGCCAGCAGCCTCCTTAACAGGGGGCGCATGGTTGAGCAGTTCTTC. The whole variable domain, filled in from reference TRBV5-1 and TRBJ2-1, reads KAGVTQTPRYLIKTRGQQVTLSCSPISGHRSVSWYQQTPGQGLQFLFEYFSETQRNKGNFPGRFSGRQFSNSRSEMNVSTLELGDSALYLCASSLLNRGRMVEQFFGPGTRLTVL.

The CDR3, as DNA: TGTGCCTGGAATGGGCGGCGGGGGGTTGTTGAAGCTTTCTTT. It yields the protein CAWNGRRGVVEAFF. The chain is built from TRBV30 and TRBJ1-1, with D possibly TRBD1 on 5 matching bases. Per germline, CDR1 GTSNPN and CDR2 SVGIG (reference sequence). The ends were cut back, 4 bases at V and 7 bases at J, with 19 bases in the middle. This CDR3 contains 14 residues.

This clone showed up just a few times. The chain joins TRBV6-5 to TRBJ1-1; 8 nucleotides align to TRBD1. The CDR3 is made up of 14 amino acids. The V gene's germline CDR1 is MNHEY and CDR2 SVGAGI. The ends lost 5 bases at V and 0 bases at J; junction bases unmatched: 2. The CDR3 spells CASSGDRLNTEAFF. DNA of the CDR3: TGTGCCAGCAGTGGGGACAGGCTGAACACTGAAGCTTTCTTT.

This clone was picked up many times. The J gene is TRBJ1-1, the V gene TRBV7-9, with D possibly being TRBD1 (6 bases). Germline values: CDR1 SEHNR, CDR2 FQNEAQ (reference sequence). V dropped 5 bases and J dropped 3 bases, with 13 bases sitting between them. This CDR3 region has 14 residues. DNA of the CDR3: TGTGCCAGCAGCCCGGATACAGGGTACACTGAAGCTTTCTTT. It translates to CASSPDTGYTEAFF.

V and J are TRBV4-1 and TRBJ2-3; 10 nucleotides match TRBD2. V lost 4 bases, J lost 6 bases, and 13 bases stayed unmatched. The CDR3 sequence is 17 residues long. Per germline, CDR1 MGHRA and CDR2 YSYEKL. CDR3 protein: CASSPRGSGRAVDTQYF. The CDR3 bases are TGCGCCAGCAGCCCCCGAGGGAGCGGGAGGGCCGTCGATACGCAGTATTTT.

DNA of the CDR3: TGTGCCAGCAGTTTGTGGACAGGGGGAATAGAGACCCAGTACTTC. Protein: CASSLWTGGIETQYF. V gene TRBV27 combines with J gene TRBJ2-5; 10 bases match TRBD1. The CDR3 length is 15 residues. V lost 3 bases and J lost 4; bases outside the gene matches: 5. The germline CDR1 and CDR2 sequences are MNHEY and SMNVEV (reference sequence).

The V call is TRBV6-5, the J call TRBJ1-2; no definite D call. V gave up 2 bases and J gave up 7 bases, with 8 bases separating them. The CDR3 totals 12 residues. Per germline, CDR1 MNHEY and CDR2 SVGAGI. DNA for the CDR3: TGTGCCAGCAGTTACCCGGGTGGTGGCTACACCTTC. Translated: CASSYPGGGYTF.

In its sample, this clone was seen a few times. The chain joins TRBV6-5 to TRBJ2-2; D perhaps matches TRBD1 (5 bases). Germline-derived CDR1 and CDR2 are MNHEY and SVGAGI. The CDR3 covers 14 residues. V shed 7 bases and J shed 7 bases, with 16 bases lying between them. CDR3 protein: CASNKLGVGGELFF. CDR3 DNA sequence: TGTGCCAGCAATAAGCTAGGGGTGGGCGGGGAGCTGTTTTTT.

The genes are TRBV29-1 and TRBJ2-7; TRBD1 or TRBD2 may be the D gene (5 bases each). The CDR3 loop spans 11 amino acids. CDR1 and CDR2 (germline): SQVTM, ANQGSEA. With 4 bases removed from V and 6 bases from J, the gap between germline ends came to 10 bases. The DNA for the CDR3 is TGCAGCGTTGTAGAGGGGCTCGAGCAGTACGTC. Its protein product is CSVVEGLEQYV.

This chain connects TRBV20-1 to TRBJ1-2; no reliable D call. Trimming took 1 base from V and 8 from J, leaving 8 bases between them. CDR1 is DFQATT, CDR2 SNEGSKA, per germline (reference sequence). The CDR3 length is 11 residues. CDR3 DNA: TGCAGTGCTAGAGGGAGCGGAGGCTACACCTTC. This codes for CSARGSGGYTF.

In the case of this clone: At one end the junction does not follow the germline gene, possibly because of a read error. This sequence joins TRBV7-7 and TRBJ2-5; perhaps TRBD1 as D (6 bases). The CDR3 contains 14 residues. Germline assignment: CDR1 SSHAT and CDR2 FNYEAQ (reference sequence). For the CDR3, the DNA is TGTGCTAGCAGCTCGACAGGTGGACAAGAGACCCAGTACTTC. Its translation: CASSSTGGQETQYF.

The chain employs TRBV6-1 and TRBJ2-5; 11 bases are shared with TRBD2. CDR3 length equals 18 residues. From germline, CDR1 is MNHNS and CDR2 SASEGT. Germline trimming cut 0 bases from V and 0 bases from J; bases unmatched to any gene: 6. CDR3 sequence: CASSEALAGGPYQETQYF. The CDR3, as DNA: TGTGCCAGCAGTGAAGCGCTAGCGGGAGGTCCGTACCAAGAGACCCAGTACTTC.